The 27 T cell receptor beta chains in this list originate from one sample, sequenced in a study of CD4 and CD8 cells across lung adenocarcinoma regions. TCRdb re-called the PCR reads with MiXCR, one entry per CDR3 protein. The repertoire holds tens of thousands of distinct CDR3 sequences, with approximately 52% as singletons. The sample was CD8+ T cells from the center of a lung tumor. All receptors derive from a female donor with lung adenocarcinoma. The CD4 and CD8 labels of this study may be unreliable.

Of note for this clonotype: The germline gene is not matched at one end of the junction; a read error may be the cause. This chain links TRBV10-2 with TRBJ2-5; D perhaps matches TRBD1 (6 bases). The CDR3 sequence is 15 residues long. Per germline, CDR1 WSHSY and CDR2 SAAADI. The CDR3 nucleotides read TGCGCCTGCAGGGGTGCGGGTGAGTGCCCCGAGGCGCAGTACTTC. This codes for CACRGAGECPEAQYF.

The V gene is TRBV9, the J gene TRBJ2-5; D is possibly TRBD1 (5 bases). There are 15 residues in the CDR3. Trimming removed 3 bases at V and 0 bases at J, with 12 bases between. The germline CDR1 and CDR2 sequences are SGDLS and YYNGEE. The CDR3 region is CASSALSGYQETQYF. DNA of the CDR3: TGTGCCAGCAGCGCCCTTTCAGGGTACCAAGAGACCCAGTACTTC.

The gene calls are TRBV10-1 and TRBJ2-4; possibly TRBD2 for D (6 bases). V was trimmed by 2 bases and J by 12 bases, leaving 23 bases between them. CDR3 length: 16 residues. Germline assignment: CDR1 WNHNN and CDR2 SYGVQD (reference sequence). The CDR3 reads CASSETGRGAKDTQYF. In DNA form, the CDR3 reads TGCGCCAGCAGTGAGACGGGGCGGGGAGCCAAAGATACTCAGTACTTC.

Within the sample, this clonotype is medium-sized (0.01 to 0.1%). The rearrangement uses TRBV10-1 and TRBJ2-2; 9 positions match TRBD1. The CDR3 has 15 amino acids. Germline assignment: CDR1 WNHNN and CDR2 SYGVQD (reference sequence). V shed 7 bases, J shed 5 bases, and the junction held 8 bases outside the gene matches. The CDR3 protein is CASKPGTGKTGELFF. The CDR3 bases are TGCGCCAGCAAACCCGGGACAGGGAAAACCGGGGAGCTGTTTTTT.

This chain uses TRBV6-1 with TRBJ2-5, with TRBD2 matching 9 bases. The CDR3 is 16 residues long. CDR1 and CDR2 (germline): MNHNS, SASEGT. Unmatched junction bases numbered 6, after V lost 1 base and J lost 3 bases. CDR3: CASSEGGGRAEETQYF. Here the CDR3 DNA reads TGTGCCAGCAGTGAAGGGGGCGGGAGGGCCGAAGAGACCCAGTACTTC.

CDR3 sequence: CASSLRLLYDQYF. CDR3 nucleotide sequence: TGTGCCAGCAGTCTACGGTTACTCTACGATCAGTACTTC. This chain connects TRBV27 to TRBJ2-5; D is unresolved. Trimming left V 5 bases short and J 11 bases short, with 18 bases between. In germline, CDR1 is MNHEY, CDR2 SMNVEV (reference sequence). This CDR3 has 13 residues.

This clonotype turned up a few times. The chain recombines TRBV6-1 with TRBJ2-1, with 7 bases fitting TRBD1. The germline V gene has CDR1 MNHNS and CDR2 SASEGT. Germline trimming cut 6 bases from V and 5 bases from J; bases unmatched to any gene: 10. The CDR3 has 15 amino acids. The CDR3 loop is CASSLTGVMNNEQFF. DNA of the CDR3: TGTGCCAGCAGCCTCACAGGGGTCATGAACAATGAGCAGTTCTTC.

The chain joins TRBV7-2 to TRBJ2-1; D ambiguous. V dropped 4 bases and J dropped 13 bases, with 14 bases sitting between them. The germline gives CDR1 SGHTA, CDR2 FQGNSA. The CDR3 runs 12 residues. The CDR3 DNA reads TGTGCCAGCAGCTCCTGGCGAGAGACCCAGTTCTTC. It translates to CASSSWRETQFF.

The rearrangement joins TRBV20-1 to TRBJ2-3; possibly TRBD1 for D (6 bases). The CDR3 is 13 amino acids. Deletions cut 7 bases from V and 3 bases from J, with 14 bases between. Germline CDR1 and CDR2: DFQATT and SNEGSKA (reference sequence). For the CDR3, the DNA is TGCAGTGGGGGGCTAGCTGATACAGATACGCAGTATTTT. This translates into CSGGLADTDTQYF.

This clonotype was seen a few times. CDR3 residues: CASSGGVYEQYF. Written as DNA, the CDR3 is TGTGCCAGCAGTGGCGGGGTGTACGAGCAGTACTTC. This rearrangement joins TRBV6-1 to TRBJ2-7; D is perhaps TRBD2 (6 bases). Germline loops: CDR1 MNHNS, CDR2 SASEGT. Trimming took 4 bases from V and 4 from J, leaving 8 bases between them. This CDR3 is 12 amino acids long.

The gene calls are TRBV7-3 and TRBJ1-1; unclear D gene. Between the trimmed V and J ends, which lost 2 bases and 1 base, there was a span of 8 bases. CDR1 and CDR2 from the germline V gene are SGHTA and FQGTGA. This CDR3 is built from 14 residues. CDR3 loop: CASSLEAGNTEAFF. In nucleotides, the CDR3 is TGTGCCAGCAGCTTAGAGGCAGGGAACACTGAAGCTTTCTTT. Full variable domain (remainder filled in from reference TRBV7-3 and TRBJ1-1): GAGVSQTPSNKVTEKGKYVELRCDPISGHTALYWYRQSLGQGPEFLIYFQGTGAADDSGLPNDRFFAVRPEGSVSTLKIQRTERGDSAVYLCASSLEAGNTEAFFGQGTRLTVV.

This clonotype has only one observation. The V gene is TRBV11-2, the J gene TRBJ2-1, with 9 bases aligning to TRBD1. The J call is in doubt because the DNA end fits TRBJ2-3 better. The germline V gene encodes CDR1 SGHAT and CDR2 FQNNGV. This CDR3 spans 13 amino acids. This chain's CDR3 is CASKMGQGNEQYF. The CDR3 region has the DNA TGTGCCAGTAAAATGGGACAGGGCAATGAGCAGTATTTT.

The chain employs TRBV10-3 and TRBJ1-2; D is possibly TRBD1 (5 bases). The CDR3 covers 13 residues. Germline V CDR1 and CDR2: ENHRY, SYGVKD. V lost 4 bases, J lost 8 bases, and 14 bases lay in between. CDR3 DNA: TGTGCCATCAGTGGGGGACGAGGCGGAGGCTACACCTTC. Protein sequence: CAISGGRGGGYTF.

In its sample, this clonotype was seen a few times. The chain is built from TRBV11-2 and TRBJ2-1; TRBD2 matches at 7 bases. Germline CDR1 reads SGHAT; CDR2 reads FQNNGV. The CDR3 has 16 residues. V shed 3 bases and J 8 bases; nucleotides not matched to a gene: 13. CDR3 protein: CASSFVSGNFGDEQFF. The CDR3, as DNA: TGTGCCAGCAGCTTCGTGAGCGGGAACTTCGGGGATGAGCAGTTCTTC. The full variable domain, its missing parts supplied by reference TRBV11-2 and TRBJ2-1, is EAGVAQSPRYKIIEKRQSVAFWCNPISGHATLYWYQQILGQGPKLLIQFQNNGVVDDSQLPKDRFSAERLKGVDSTLKIQPAKLEDSAVYLCASSFVSGNFGDEQFFGPGTRLTVL.

The CDR3 region is CSAPTEQVNTEAFF. As DNA, the CDR3 is TGCAGTGCCCCGACAGAGCAAGTGAACACTGAAGCTTTCTTT. V and J are TRBV20-1 and TRBJ1-1, with a weak D call TRBD1 (5 bases). Trimming pared 6 bases from V and 0 bases from J, leaving 14 bases between. The CDR3 totals 14 residues. Germline V gene lookup returns CDR1 DFQATT and CDR2 SNEGSKA (reference sequence).

The rearrangement uses TRBV4-1 and TRBJ2-5; 7 bases are shared with TRBD1. The DNA end lines up better with TRBJ2-1; the J call may be wrong. Germline lookup yields CDR1 MGHRA and CDR2 YSYEKL. This CDR3 is built from 17 residues. The CDR3 spells CASSQVFRQGTNNEQFF. Here the CDR3 DNA reads TGCGCCAGCAGCCAAGTGTTTCGACAGGGAACAAACAATGAGCAGTTCTTC.

The rearrangement joins TRBV10-1 to TRBJ2-5, with D possibly being TRBD1 or TRBD2 (5 bases each). The CDR3 length is 14 residues. Germline loops: CDR1 WNHNN, CDR2 SYGVQD (reference sequence). CDR3 region: CAGRGRCDQETQYF. CDR3 bases: TGCGCGGGGCGCGGGCGATGTGACCAAGAGACCCAGTACTTC.

The chain joins TRBV10-1 to TRBJ2-3, with D perhaps matching TRBD2 (7 bases). There are 14 residues in the CDR3. Germline CDR1 reads WNHNN; CDR2 reads SYGVQD (reference sequence). Trimming removed 6 bases from V and 5 bases from J, with 15 bases in between. As DNA, the CDR3 is TGCGCCAGCAGGGGGGAGCGGGACAAAGATACGCAGTATTTT. As protein: CASRGERDKDTQYF.

This clonotype was found many times. The chain links TRBV27 to TRBJ2-1; TRBD2 matches 9 bases. The V gene's germline CDR1 is MNHEY and CDR2 SMNVEV (reference sequence). The length of the CDR3 is 15 residues. Trimming at V came to 2 bases and at J to 8 bases, leaving 7 bases not matched to a gene. CDR3 loop: CASSLGSGRKYEQFF. Written as DNA, the CDR3 is TGTGCCAGCAGTTTAGGTAGCGGGAGAAAGTATGAGCAGTTCTTC.

The chain has TRBV6-1 and TRBJ1-1, with unresolved D. The V end was cut by 8 bases, the J end by 2 bases, with 9 bases between. The CDR3 runs to 12 residues. Per germline, CDR1 MNHNS and CDR2 SASEGT. DNA for the CDR3: TGTGCCAGCGGGTGGATAAACACTGAAGCTTTCTTT. It translates to CASGWINTEAFF.

The gene calls are TRBV27 and TRBJ2-5; D gene unclear. The J call may be incorrect, as the DNA end agrees better with TRBJ2-7. The germline gives CDR1 MNHEY, CDR2 SMNVEV (reference sequence). The CDR3 has 13 residues. The CDR3 DNA reads as TGTGCCAGCAGTTTTGGCAGCCACTACGAGCAGTACTTC. Translated: CASSFGSHYEQYF.

Points on this clonotype: An end of the junction does not agree with germline; a read error may underlie this. The CDR3 here is CASHRIPGVGAKNIQYF. CDR3 coding DNA: TGTGCCAGCCACAGGATCCCGGGGGTGGGAGCCAAAAACATTCAGTATTTC. The rearrangement uses TRBV6-1 and TRBJ2-4; D possibly corresponds to TRBD2 (6 bases). The CDR3 has 17 amino acids. CDR1 is MNHNS, CDR2 SASEGT, per germline.

J is TRBJ2-3 and V is TRBV6-1, with D possibly called TRBD1 or TRBD2 (5 bases each). The CDR3 sequence is 12 residues long. From germline, CDR1 is MNHNS and CDR2 SASEGT. Here the CDR3 DNA reads TGTGCGGGGCTGAGGGACACAGATACGCAGTATTTT. Its translation is CAGLRDTDTQYF.

The V call is TRBV10-3, the J call TRBJ2-1; 7 nucleotides align to TRBD2. The DNA end favors TRBJ2-5, so the J call may be wrong. Germline CDR1 is ENHRY and CDR2 is SYGVKD. The CDR3 totals 14 residues. The DNA for the CDR3 is TGTGCCATCAGTGGACTAGCCAGTGGAGAGACCCAGTACTTC. Translation gives CAISGLASGETQYF.

Turning to this clonotype: A read error may produce the germline difference seen at one junction end. The rearrangement joins TRBV27 to TRBJ2-3, with 7 bases identical to TRBD2. CDR1 and CDR2 (germline): MNHEY, SMNVEV (reference sequence). The length of the CDR3 is 15 residues. The CDR3 DNA reads as TGTGCCAGGGGGCAGCGGGGCGGAGACACAGAGACGCAGTATTTC. This gives the protein CARGQRGGDTETQYF.

The chain links TRBV4-1 to TRBJ2-2; a weak D match, TRBD2 (5 bases). Trimming took 2 bases from V and 1 from J, leaving 11 bases between them. CDR3 size: 16 residues. Looked up from germline, CDR1 is MGHRA and CDR2 is YSYEKL. The chain's CDR3 is CASSQIPGMNTGELFF. CDR3 coding DNA: TGCGCCAGCAGCCAAATCCCGGGGATGAACACCGGGGAGCTGTTTTTT.

The table lists this clonotype with many counts. The chain combines TRBV12-3 or TRBV12-4 with TRBJ2-2, with D hard to call. The CDR3 runs 15 residues. Between the trimmed V and J ends, which lost 10 bases and 7 bases, there was a span of 22 bases. The CDR3 DNA sequence: TGTGCCATTAAGCCGTATTTGGGGAAAGGCGGGGAGCTGTTTTTT. The encoded protein is CAIKPYLGKGGELFF.